This is a list of T cell receptor beta chains from one sample in a study of blood T cell repertoires in COVID-19. Clones were read by immunoSEQ multiplex PCR, and TCRdb kept only the in-frame ones, dropping some. The table has about 86,000 clones, around 80% seen once. Source material: peripheral blood. The source of these receptors is a woman aged 80 or over with active or convalescent COVID-19. Each CDR3 is given with its conserved first and last residue. Fields, in order: CDR3 DNA, CDR3 protein, V gene, J gene, clone size, D gene. The D gene is left open where the match is weak. Clone size appears in some rows only: once, few, many, or a class for an expanded clone.

cdr3_nt: TGTGCCATCAGTCCGCAGACTAGCGGGGGGAGAGAGACCCAGTACTTC
cdr3_aa: CAISPQTSGGRETQYF
v_call: TRBV10-3
j_call: TRBJ2-5
clone_size: NA
d_call: TRBD2

cdr3_nt: TGTGCCAGCAGCCGGCCGGGACAGGGCAACACTGAAGCTTTCTTT
cdr3_aa: CASSRPGQGNTEAFF
v_call: TRBV3-1/TRBV3-2
j_call: TRBJ1-1
clone_size: NA
d_call: TRBD1

cdr3_nt: TGTGCCAGTAGTCGAGGACGGGGGGCCGACAATGAGCAGTTCTTC
cdr3_aa: CASSRGRGADNEQFF
v_call: TRBV19
j_call: TRBJ2-1
clone_size: NA
d_call: NA

cdr3_nt: TGTGCCAGCAGCTTGGGGGGGACTAGCGGGAGACACGAGCAGTACTTC
cdr3_aa: CASSLGGTSGRHEQYF
v_call: TRBV5-4
j_call: TRBJ2-7
clone_size: NA
d_call: TRBD2

cdr3_nt: TGTGCCAGCAGCGTCAGGATCACCGGGACAGGTGTAGATACGCAGTATTTT
cdr3_aa: CASSVRITGTGVDTQYF
v_call: TRBV9
j_call: TRBJ2-3
clone_size: NA
d_call: TRBD1

cdr3_nt: TGTGCCAGCAGCCTGATAGCCCCGGGACAGGGGAATGAGCAGTTCTTC
cdr3_aa: CASSLIAPGQGNEQFF
v_call: TRBV2
j_call: TRBJ2-1
clone_size: NA
d_call: TRBD1

cdr3_nt: TGCGCCAGCAGCCCAACGCAGAGGACGGGAGAGCAGTACTTC
cdr3_aa: CASSPTQRTGEQYF
v_call: TRBV5-1
j_call: TRBJ2-7
clone_size: NA
d_call: NA

cdr3_nt: TGTGCCAGCAGCGTAGCGGTCCAGGCGGGGAATTCACCCCTCCACTTT
cdr3_aa: CASSVAVQAGNSPLHF
v_call: TRBV9
j_call: TRBJ1-6
clone_size: NA
d_call: NA

cdr3_nt: TGTGCCGAAACCAAGGATGTGTATGGGCAGAAACAAGAGACCCAGTACTTC
cdr3_aa: CAETKDVYGQKQETQYF
v_call: TRBV21-1
j_call: TRBJ2-5
clone_size: NA
d_call: NA

cdr3_nt: TGTGCCAGCACACCCCCCTCCGGTTTCGTCTATGGCTACACCTTC
cdr3_aa: CASTPPSGFVYGYTF
v_call: TRBV7-9
j_call: TRBJ1-2
clone_size: few
d_call: NA

cdr3_nt: TGTGCCAGCAGTTTCCAATATGGCTACACCTTC
cdr3_aa: CASSFQYGYTF
v_call: TRBV28
j_call: TRBJ1-2
clone_size: NA
d_call: NA

cdr3_nt: TGCGCCAGCAGCCAAGATCGACACGCATTCTATGGCTACACCTTC
cdr3_aa: CASSQDRHAFYGYTF
v_call: TRBV4-3
j_call: TRBJ1-2
clone_size: few
d_call: NA

cdr3_nt: TGTGCCAGCAGCTCCACGGAACATCGGGGGGTTACGCAGTATTTT
cdr3_aa: CASSSTEHRGVTQYF
v_call: TRBV9
j_call: TRBJ2-3
clone_size: NA
d_call: TRBD2

cdr3_nt: TGTGCCAGCTCACCCGCTGAGAACCCTCAAGAGACCCAGTACTTC
cdr3_aa: CASSPAENPQETQYF
v_call: TRBV18
j_call: TRBJ2-5
clone_size: once
d_call: NA

cdr3_nt: TGTGCCAGCAGGACACAAGCAAACTATGGCTACACCTTC
cdr3_aa: CASRTQANYGYTF
v_call: TRBV19
j_call: TRBJ1-2
clone_size: NA
d_call: NA

cdr3_nt: TGTGCCAGCAGCCGGACTAGTCCAGATACGCAGTATTTT
cdr3_aa: CASSRTSPDTQYF
v_call: TRBV11-3
j_call: TRBJ2-3
clone_size: NA
d_call: TRBD2

cdr3_nt: TGTGCCAGCAGTTACTCCCGGACTAGCTCCTACGAGCAGTACTTC
cdr3_aa: CASSYSRTSSYEQYF
v_call: TRBV6-2/TRBV6-3
j_call: TRBJ2-7
clone_size: NA
d_call: TRBD2

cdr3_nt: TGCGCCAGCAGCTTAAGGGGGCATGGAGATACGCAGTATTTT
cdr3_aa: CASSLRGHGDTQYF
v_call: TRBV5-1
j_call: TRBJ2-3
clone_size: NA
d_call: TRBD1

cdr3_nt: TGTGCCAGCAGCCCCGCGGGTAGCGGGGCCTACACAGATACGCAGTATTTT
cdr3_aa: CASSPAGSGAYTDTQYF
v_call: TRBV3-1/TRBV3-2
j_call: TRBJ2-3
clone_size: NA
d_call: TRBD2

cdr3_nt: TGTGCCAGCAGCTCACCCACAGGGCACTATGGCTACACCTTC
cdr3_aa: CASSSPTGHYGYTF
v_call: TRBV7-9
j_call: TRBJ1-2
clone_size: few
d_call: NA

cdr3_nt: TGTGCCAGCGGCCGGGACAGGGTCGGGGAGCTGTTTTTT
cdr3_aa: CASGRDRVGELFF
v_call: TRBV6-2/TRBV6-3
j_call: TRBJ2-2
clone_size: NA
d_call: TRBD1

cdr3_nt: TGTGCCAGCAGAAGCGGTGGACGATATCAGCCCCAGCATTTT
cdr3_aa: CASRSGGRYQPQHF
v_call: TRBV28
j_call: TRBJ1-5
clone_size: NA
d_call: NA

cdr3_nt: TGTGCCAGCAGCGTAGGGACAGGGGGGGAAGCTTTCTTT
cdr3_aa: CASSVGTGGEAFF
v_call: TRBV9
j_call: TRBJ1-1
clone_size: NA
d_call: TRBD1

cdr3_nt: TGTGCCAGCAGCTTCACAGGGGCTGGGGCACCCCTCCACTTT
cdr3_aa: CASSFTGAGAPLHF
v_call: TRBV7-2
j_call: TRBJ1-6
clone_size: NA
d_call: TRBD1

cdr3_nt: TGTGCCACCAGCCCCTACGGGGGCTCTGGGGCCAACGTCCTGACTTTC
cdr3_aa: CATSPYGGSGANVLTF
v_call: TRBV15
j_call: TRBJ2-6
clone_size: NA
d_call: NA

cdr3_nt: TGTGCCAGCAGCCAGGCGGGACTAGCGGCCTACGAGCAGTACTTC
cdr3_aa: CASSQAGLAAYEQYF
v_call: TRBV5-6
j_call: TRBJ2-7
clone_size: NA
d_call: TRBD2

cdr3_nt: TGTGCCAGCAGTCCAGGGGGTGGAAACACCATATATTTT
cdr3_aa: CASSPGGGNTIYF
v_call: TRBV28
j_call: TRBJ1-3
clone_size: NA
d_call: TRBD1

cdr3_nt: TGTGCCAGCAGTTTATCTACAGGCCCGAGACAGCCCCAGCATTTT
cdr3_aa: CASSLSTGPRQPQHF
v_call: TRBV28
j_call: TRBJ1-5
clone_size: NA
d_call: NA

cdr3_nt: TGTGCCAGCTCACCTGACACGCTGGCCACCGGGGAGCTGTTTTTT
cdr3_aa: CASSPDTLATGELFF
v_call: TRBV18
j_call: TRBJ2-2
clone_size: NA
d_call: NA

cdr3_nt: TGCGCCAGCAGCACAGGACAGGGTGTGGAGACCCAGTACTTC
cdr3_aa: CASSTGQGVETQYF
v_call: TRBV5-1
j_call: TRBJ2-5
clone_size: once
d_call: TRBD1

cdr3_nt: TGTGCCGCAGACGGGTCCTCTGGGGCCAACGTCCTGACTTTC
cdr3_aa: CAADGSSGANVLTF
v_call: TRBV10-3
j_call: TRBJ2-6
clone_size: NA
d_call: NA

cdr3_nt: TGTGCCATCAGTGAGACGGACAGGGGTTCCTATAATTCACCCCTCCACTTT
cdr3_aa: CAISETDRGSYNSPLHF
v_call: TRBV10-3
j_call: TRBJ1-6
clone_size: NA
d_call: TRBD1

cdr3_nt: TGTGCCAGCAGCCTAAAACCGAGACTAGCGGGAGGGTACAGCGGGGAGCTGTTTTTT
cdr3_aa: CASSLKPRLAGGYSGELFF
v_call: TRBV11-2
j_call: TRBJ2-2
clone_size: NA
d_call: TRBD2

cdr3_nt: TGTGCCAGCAGCCCCAGAAGGGGGTTGAACACTGAAGCTTTCTTT
cdr3_aa: CASSPRRGLNTEAFF
v_call: TRBV11-1
j_call: TRBJ1-1
clone_size: NA
d_call: NA